This T cell receptor beta chain emerged from a study of shared clonotypes between healthy human individuals. Study-wide points: A reduction in generation probabilities was seen for non-shared clonotypes relative to those shared by all four donors.

This clone was seen repeatedly, ten times or more. No antigen is known for it. This CDR3 region has 15 residues. V shed 1 base, J shed 7 bases, and the junction held 6 bases outside the gene matches. The germline V gene encodes CDR1 SGHRS and CDR2 YFSETQ. The assay ran at deep level. Replicate PCRs from sorted subsets contained 200 ng DNA, which is around 29,000 T cell genomes. Profiling relied on immunoSEQ multiplex PCR, and the TCRdb table lists in-frame clones only, not all of them. Seen here are some 2,500,000 clones, 85% to 95% observed once, and the top ten hold 0.37%. Everyone who donated was a Caucasian adult who lived in Nashville, Tennessee.

V gene TRBV5-1 combines with J gene TRBJ2-2; 8 nucleotides align to TRBD2. This clonotype was obtained from a man between 18 and 29 years old in good health. Some clones in this sample may be carry-over from other donors' samples. The sequenced sample was naive CD4+ T cells from PBMCs. As for subset: CD45RA+ positively selected. The CDR3 DNA sequence: TGCGCCAGCAGCTTGATCGGGAGGGCCGTCGGGGAGCTGTTTTTT. Protein: CASSLIGRAVGELFF.